The present TCR beta chain was sequenced within a study of cytomegalovirus exposure and HLA in healthy donors. Looking at the study overall: The study's early data release held around 85 million unique TCRs from HLA-typed donors.

Germline loops: CDR1 ENHRY, CDR2 SYGVKD. The V end lost 2 bases, the J end lost 1 base, and 15 bases lay between the germline ends. This CDR3 has 16 residues. PCR amplification relied on 60 Vbeta primers (plus 13 Jbeta primers). Clones were sequenced by immunoSEQ multiplex PCR, and TCRdb holds only the in-frame ones, with some missing. The sample records about 120,000 clones, 70% to 80% being singletons. The sample comprised PBMCs. The gene calls are TRBV10-3 and TRBJ2-7; D perhaps matches TRBD2 (6 bases). This receptor was identified in a man younger than 40 in good health and CMV-seropositive. This chain's CDR3 is CAISEILRDPSYEQYF. The CDR3, as DNA: TGTGCCATCAGTGAGATTTTGCGGGACCCATCCTACGAGCAGTACTTC.